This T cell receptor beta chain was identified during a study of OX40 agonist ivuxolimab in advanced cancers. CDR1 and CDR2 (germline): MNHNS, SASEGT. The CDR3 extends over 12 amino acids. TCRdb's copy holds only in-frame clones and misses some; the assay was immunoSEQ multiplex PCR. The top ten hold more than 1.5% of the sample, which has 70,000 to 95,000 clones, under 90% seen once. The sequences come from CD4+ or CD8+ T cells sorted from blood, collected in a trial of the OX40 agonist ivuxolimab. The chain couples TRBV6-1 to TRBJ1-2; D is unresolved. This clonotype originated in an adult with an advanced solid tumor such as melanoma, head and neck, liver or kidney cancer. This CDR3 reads CVTTVSNYGYTF. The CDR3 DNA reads TGTGTTACGACGGTTTCTAACTATGGCTACACCTTC.